Following are 19 T cell receptor beta chains from one sample sequenced in a study of T cell repertoires in cytomegalovirus infection. TCRdb recomputed calls from the reads with MiXCR, one row per CDR3 protein. The sample includes about 740,000 distinct CDR3 sequences, 35% to 40% of them seen just once. The material sequenced was PBMCs. All receptors come from a human donor in good health (CMV status not recorded). Some clones in this sample may be carry-over from other donors' samples.

This clonotype has ten or more counts. The chain recombines TRBV7-2 with TRBJ2-6; D is uncertain. CDR1 is SGHTA and CDR2 is FQGNSA in the germline V gene. This CDR3 has 16 amino acids. The V end lost 2 bases, the J end lost 1 base, and 9 bases lay between the germline ends. CDR3 coding DNA: TGTGCCAGCAGCTTACGAGGTGCTTCTGGGGCCAACGTCCTGACTTTC. It encodes CASSLRGASGANVLTF.

This clonotype was recorded a few times. The chain links TRBV19 to TRBJ2-3; either TRBD1 or TRBD2 may fit D (5 bases each). V was cut by 1 base and J by 6 bases, with 26 bases left in between. From germline, CDR1 is LNHDA and CDR2 SQIVND (reference sequence). The CDR3 contains 19 residues. The CDR3 is CASSIVLVAERGPPDTQYF. DNA for the CDR3: TGTGCCAGTAGTATAGTCCTTGTGGCGGAGAGGGGCCCCCCGGATACGCAGTATTTT.

The J gene is TRBJ2-7, the V gene TRBV7-9; D is perhaps TRBD1 or TRBD2 (5 bases each). Trimming took 5 bases from V and 0 from J, leaving 20 bases between them. The CDR3 loop spans 17 amino acids. Looked up from germline, CDR1 is SEHNR and CDR2 is FQNEAQ (reference sequence). The CDR3 nucleotides are TGTGCCAGCAGCCCGCTTCCGGGGCAGATGAGCTCCTACGAGCAGTACTTC. Amino acids: CASSPLPGQMSSYEQYF.

CDR3 loop: CASRAAREAFF. CDR3 bases: TGTGCCAGTCGGGCCGCGCGGGAAGCTTTCTTT. The J gene is TRBJ1-1, the V gene TRBV2; D gene ambiguous. Per germline, CDR1 SNHLY and CDR2 FYNNEI. Trimming left V 9 bases short and J 8 bases short, with 13 bases between. The CDR3 runs to 11 residues.

The V and J genes are TRBV2 and TRBJ1-5, with 7 positions matching TRBD1. The CDR3 spans 14 residues. Germline loops: CDR1 SNHLY, CDR2 FYNNEI. J lost 9 bases, V lost 6 bases, and 11 bases had no gene match. The CDR3 region has the DNA TGTGCCAGCAGACTCGGGACAGCCGGAGGGCCCCAGCATTTT. Translated: CASRLGTAGGPQHF. Complete variable domain (other parts from reference TRBV2 and TRBJ1-5): EPEVTQTPSHQVTQMGQEVILRCVPISNHLYFYWYRQILGQKVEFLVSFYNNEISEKSEIFDDQFSVERPDGSNFTLKIRSTKLEDSAMYFCASRLGTAGGPQHFGDGTRLSIL.

The genes are TRBV7-2 and TRBJ1-6; D is possibly TRBD1 (6 bases). This CDR3 region has 13 residues. Trimming removed 11 bases at V and 6 bases at J, with 14 bases between. The V gene's germline CDR1 is SGHTA and CDR2 FQGNSA. CDR3 sequence reads: CAGRGTGNSPLHF. The CDR3 bases are TGTGCCGGAAGGGGGACGGGTAATTCACCCCTCCACTTT.

The rearrangement joins TRBV27 to TRBJ1-2; the D gene is possibly TRBD1 (5 bases). Trimming cost V 5 bases and J 6 bases, with 22 bases left between them. CDR3 length equals 16 residues. Germline CDR1 is MNHEY and CDR2 is SMNVEV (reference sequence). The DNA of the CDR3 is TGTGCCAGCAGTCCCCAGTTGGGGCGCGTAGGGGATGGCTACACCTTC. Its translation: CASSPQLGRVGDGYTF.

Concerning this clonotype itself: A much larger clone sits a single nucleotide away, making a read error possible. The chain employs TRBV24-1 and TRBJ2-7, with a possible D match to TRBD1 (6 bases). The CDR3 has 12 amino acids. CDR1 and CDR2 from the germline V gene are KGHDR and SFDVKD. CDR3 nucleotides: TGTGCCACCAGTGAGGACAGCTACGAGCCGTACTTC. Amino acid sequence: CATSEDSYEPYF.

This clonotype was recorded a few times. The chain has TRBV7-6 and TRBJ1-1, with D unresolved. CDR3 length: 14 amino acids. Trimming cost V 5 bases and J 1 base, with 11 bases left between them. Looked up from germline, CDR1 is SGHVS and CDR2 is FNYEAQ. The CDR3, as DNA: TGTGCCAGCAGCCCCGGGCCGGCGAACACTGAAGCTTTCTTT. This gives the protein CASSPGPANTEAFF.

Many counts were recorded for this clonotype. The J gene is TRBJ1-6, the V gene TRBV7-6; weak D call: TRBD1 (6 bases). Germline V CDR1 and CDR2: SGHVS, FNYEAQ. V was trimmed by 8 bases and J by 10 bases, leaving 12 bases between them. The CDR3 sequence is 12 residues long. The CDR3 nucleotides read TGTGCCAGCCCCCAGGGGTGGTCACCCCTCCACTTT. This encodes CASPQGWSPLHF. The full variable domain, with the rest looked up from reference TRBV7-6 and TRBJ1-6, is GAGVSQSPRYKVTKRGQDVALRCDPISGHVSLYWYRQALGQGPEFLTYFNYEAQQDKSGLPNDRFSAERPEGSISTLTIQRTEQRDSAMYRCASPQGWSPLHFGNGTRLTVT.

CDR3 protein: CAPGLAGPGELFF. Here the CDR3 DNA reads TGTGCCCCCGGACTAGCGGGACCCGGGGAGCTGTTTTTT. J is TRBJ2-2 and V is TRBV7-9, with TRBD2 matching over 12 bases. V lost 11 bases, J lost 6 bases, and 4 bases stayed unmatched. Germline V gene data show CDR1 as SEHNR and CDR2 as FQNEAQ (reference sequence). CDR3 length equals 13 residues.

This clonotype was seen repeatedly, ten times or more. The junction departs from the called germline gene at one end, perhaps through a read error. The chain is built from TRBV7-6 and TRBJ2-1; D is ambiguous. In germline, CDR1 is SGHVS, CDR2 FNYEAQ. The CDR3 loop spans 16 amino acids. CDR3 coding DNA: TGTGCTAGCAGCGTTAGGTCCGGTGTTGCTTACAATGAGCAGTTCTTC. It specifies CASSVRSGVAYNEQFF.

The V call is TRBV6-1, the J call TRBJ1-3; D is uncertain. Germline CDR1 is MNHNS and CDR2 is SASEGT. V was trimmed by 5 bases and J by 0 bases, leaving 17 bases between them. This CDR3 is 17 amino acids long. CDR3 residues: CASSLLLPPSSGNTIYF. The DNA of the CDR3 is TGTGCCAGCAGTCTCCTCCTACCGCCGTCCTCTGGAAACACCATATATTTT.

The V gene is TRBV29-1, the J gene TRBJ1-2, with 9 bases fitting TRBD1. The ends lost 4 bases at V and 2 bases at J; junction bases unmatched: 5. The germline V gene has CDR1 SQVTM and CDR2 ANQGSEA. This CDR3 comprises 14 residues. DNA for the CDR3: TGCAGCGTTGGGACAGGGGAAGGAAACTATGGCTACACCTTC. Translating gives CSVGTGEGNYGYTF.

This chain joins TRBV20-1 and TRBJ1-1; 7 bases map to TRBD1. After removal of 5 bases from V and 4 bases from J, the junction contained 4 bases not matched to a gene. The length of the CDR3 is 12 residues. CDR1 and CDR2 (germline): DFQATT, SNEGSKA (reference sequence). CDR3 amino acids: CSAAGGGTEAFF. Written as DNA, the CDR3 is TGCAGTGCTGCAGGGGGTGGCACTGAAGCTTTCTTT.

The J gene is TRBJ1-5, the V gene TRBV27, with 8 bases that match TRBD1. CDR1 is MNHEY and CDR2 is SMNVEV in the germline V gene (reference sequence). The V and J ends lost 0 bases and 4 bases, in that order; junction bases with no gene match: 8. This CDR3 is built from 17 residues. This chain's CDR3 is CASSLSIGTGKNQPQHF. DNA of the CDR3: TGTGCCAGCAGTTTATCAATAGGGACAGGAAAGAATCAGCCCCAGCATTTT.

This clonotype has just a few counts. The chain is built from TRBV30 and TRBJ1-1, with TRBD1 matching over 9 bases. Trimming cost V 2 bases and J 6 bases; bases outside gene matches: 7. The CDR3 length is 14 residues. Germline CDR1 reads GTSNPN; CDR2 reads SVGIG (reference sequence). The CDR3 nucleotides read TGTGCCTGGAGTTTGGGACAGGGAGGTTCTGAAGCTTTCTTT. Translation gives CAWSLGQGGSEAFF.

This clonotype appeared many times. The chain joins TRBV7-2 to TRBJ1-4; D gene ambiguous. Trimming took 5 bases from V and 12 from J, leaving 16 bases between them. The CDR3 loop spans 13 amino acids. Germline loops: CDR1 SGHTA, CDR2 FQGNSA. CDR3 residues: CASSPTYGSELFF. CDR3 DNA: TGTGCCAGCAGCCCGACGTATGGTTCGGAACTGTTTTTT. Full variable domain (rest looked up from reference TRBV7-2 and TRBJ1-4): GAGVSQSPSNKVTEKGKDVELRCDPISGHTALYWYRQSLGQGLEFLIYFQGNSAPDKSGLPSDRFSAERTGGSVSTLTIQRTQQEDSAVYLCASSPTYGSELFFGSGTQLSVL.

CDR3 loop: CSPGQGNHSPLHF. DNA of the CDR3: TGCAGCCCGGGACAGGGGAATCATTCACCCCTCCACTTT. The chain links TRBV29-1 to TRBJ1-6, with 10 bases matching TRBD1. The V gene's germline CDR1 is SQVTM and CDR2 ANQGSEA. Losses at the gene ends were 8 bases for V and 8 bases for J; bases not matched to a gene: 6. This CDR3 is built from 13 residues.